This TCR beta chain was recovered during a study of relationships among human T cell subsets. Trimming took 7 bases from V and 7 from J, leaving 7 bases between them. CDR1 and CDR2 from the germline V gene are MRHNA and SNTAGT. This CDR3 has 10 amino acids. Semiquantitative ARM-PCR amplified T cell receptor alpha and beta CDR3 regions from mRNA. Tagged nested gene-specific primers were used first, then communal superprimers amplified exponentially. First-round products served as template after exonuclease removal of nested primers. TCRdb redid the calling of the multiplex PCR reads with MiXCR, one entry per CDR3 protein. Here the sample spans under 5,500 distinct CDR3 sequences, more than 65% being singletons.

The material sequenced was total T cells sorted from blood. This TCR was recovered from a middle-aged man in good health. This rearrangement joins TRBV6-4 to TRBJ1-1; no firm D call. This chain's CDR3 is CASKEYEAFF. The CDR3 nucleotides read TGTGCCAGCAAGGAATATGAAGCTTTCTTT.